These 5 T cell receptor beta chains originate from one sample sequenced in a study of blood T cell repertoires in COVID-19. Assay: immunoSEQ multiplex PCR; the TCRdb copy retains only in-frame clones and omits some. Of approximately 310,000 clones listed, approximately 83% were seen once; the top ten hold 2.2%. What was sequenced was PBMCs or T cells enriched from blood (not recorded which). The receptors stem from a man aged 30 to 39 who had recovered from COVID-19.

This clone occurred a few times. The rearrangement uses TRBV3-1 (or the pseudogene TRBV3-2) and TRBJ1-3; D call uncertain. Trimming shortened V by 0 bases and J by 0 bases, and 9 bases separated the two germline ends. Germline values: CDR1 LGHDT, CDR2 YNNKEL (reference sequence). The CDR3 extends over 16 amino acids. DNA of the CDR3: TGTGCCAGCAGCCAAGATACTACCAACTCTGGAAACACCATATATTTT. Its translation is CASSQDTTNSGNTIYF.

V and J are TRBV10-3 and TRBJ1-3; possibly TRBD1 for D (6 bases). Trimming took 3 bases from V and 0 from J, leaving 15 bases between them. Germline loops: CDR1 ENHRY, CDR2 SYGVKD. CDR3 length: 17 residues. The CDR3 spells CAISELGAGSSGNTIYF. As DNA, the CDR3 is TGTGCCATCAGTGAATTGGGGGCAGGGAGCTCTGGAAACACCATATATTTT.

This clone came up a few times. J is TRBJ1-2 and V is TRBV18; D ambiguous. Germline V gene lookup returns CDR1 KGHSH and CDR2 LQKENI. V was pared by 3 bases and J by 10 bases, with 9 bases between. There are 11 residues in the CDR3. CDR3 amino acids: CASSPADIYTF. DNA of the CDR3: TGTGCCAGCTCACCGGCAGACATCTACACCTTC. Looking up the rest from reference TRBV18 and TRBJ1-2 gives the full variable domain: NAGVMQNPRHLVRRRGQEARLRCSPMKGHSHVYWYRQLPEEGLKFMVYLQKENIIDESGMPKERFSAEFPKEGPSILRIQQVVRGDSAAYFCASSPADIYTFGSGTRLTVV.

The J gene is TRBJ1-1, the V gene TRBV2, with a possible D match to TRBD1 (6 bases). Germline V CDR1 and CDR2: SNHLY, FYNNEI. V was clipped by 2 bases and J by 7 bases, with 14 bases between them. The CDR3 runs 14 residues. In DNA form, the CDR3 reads TGTGCCAGCAGTGAATATAGGTCGACAGGTGAAGCTTTCTTT. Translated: CASSEYRSTGEAFF.

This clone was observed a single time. CDR3 coding DNA: TGTGCTTCGACTAGCGGGGAATACTCCTACGAGCAGTACTTC. Its protein is CASTSGEYSYEQYF. The J gene is TRBJ2-7, the V gene TRBV3-1 (or the pseudogene TRBV3-2), with TRBD2 matching 11 bases. Germline CDR1 LGHDT, CDR2 YNNKEL (reference sequence). This CDR3 is built from 14 residues.